What follows is one T cell receptor beta chain and its context. This sample was taken from a study of cytomegalovirus exposure and HLA in healthy donors. Profiled with immunoSEQ multiplex PCR; TCRdb holds only in-frame clones, not every one. The repertoire holds 55,000 to 75,000 clones, 91% seen once, with 2.5% to 4% in the top ten. This receptor was obtained from a man between 18 and 29 years old in good health and CMV-seronegative. Sequences were obtained from PBMCs.

CDR3 loop: CASSRPRGYGYTF. CDR3 sequence (DNA): TGTGCCAGCAGTCGTCCCCGGGGGTATGGCTACACCTTC. The chain combines TRBV6-5 with TRBJ1-2; D perhaps matches TRBD1 (5 bases). The V gene's germline CDR1 is MNHEY and CDR2 SVGAGI. The CDR3 loop spans 13 amino acids. The V and J ends lost 5 bases and 5 bases respectively, with 12 bases between them.